The next 23 T cell receptor beta chains were all read from a single sample in a study of T cells in tuberculosis. This table comes from immunoSEQ multiplex PCR, and its TCRdb copy is limited to in-frame clones, with some not included. The data show around 50,000 clones, 88% seen once. Cells were sorted from thawed PBMC rested overnight and stained with GMM-loaded CD1B tetramer, viability dye and anti-CD3. CD1B tetramers were loaded with Rhodococcus equi-derived C32 glucose monomycolate. The sample was CD1b-GMM tetramer-negative cells sorted from PBMCs. All receptors come from an adult woman with latent tuberculosis.

The chain is built from TRBV29-1 and TRBJ2-1; TRBD2 matches at 8 bases. Trimming cost V 6 bases and J 6 bases; bases outside gene matches: 13. This CDR3 has 15 amino acids. The V gene's germline CDR1 is SQVTM and CDR2 ANQGSEA. Here the CDR3 reads CSVRPGTSAGNEQFF. CDR3 in DNA: TGCAGCGTCAGGCCCGGGACTAGTGCTGGCAATGAGCAGTTCTTC.

This chain links TRBV2 with TRBJ1-1, with a tentative D call TRBD1 (5 bases). From germline, CDR1 is SNHLY and CDR2 FYNNEI. The V end lost 2 bases, the J end lost 5 bases, and 15 bases lay between the germline ends. There are 15 residues in the CDR3. The CDR3 DNA sequence: TGTGCCAGCAGTGAACCTCGTGGGGCGTATACTGAAGCTTTCTTT. It yields the protein CASSEPRGAYTEAFF. The complete variable domain, with remaining parts taken from reference TRBV2 and TRBJ1-1, reads EPEVTQTPSHQVTQMGQEVILRCVPISNHLYFYWYRQILGQKVEFLVSFYNNEISEKSEIFDDQFSVERPDGSNFTLKIRSTKLEDSAMYFCASSEPRGAYTEAFFGQGTRLTVV.

The J gene is TRBJ2-2, the V gene TRBV5-1; 7 nucleotides match TRBD1. This CDR3 spans 14 amino acids. The ends lost 3 bases at V and 4 bases at J; junction bases unmatched: 3. The germline CDR1 and CDR2 sequences are SGHRS and YFSETQ. This chain's CDR3 is CASSWGQSTGELFF. The CDR3 coding sequence is TGCGCCAGCAGCTGGGGACAGTCCACCGGGGAGCTGTTTTTT.

The rearrangement links TRBV30 to TRBJ2-5; no clear D gene. This CDR3 is 13 amino acids long. V was trimmed by 2 bases and J by 2 bases, leaving 9 bases between them. Germline V gene lookup returns CDR1 GTSNPN and CDR2 SVGIG (reference sequence). The DNA for the CDR3 is TGTGCCTGGAGTCGGCAGGCTCAAGAGACCCAGTACTTC. Encoded protein: CAWSRQAQETQYF.

V usage is TRBV25-1 and J usage is TRBJ2-2; 7 bases line up with TRBD1. The germline V gene has CDR1 MGHDK and CDR2 SYGVNS. V was pared by 5 bases and J by 1 base, with 7 bases of the junction left unmatched. There are 16 residues in the CDR3. CDR3 coding DNA: TGTGCCAGCAGTAAGACCGGGACAGAGAACACCGGGGAGCTGTTTTTT. It translates to CASSKTGTENTGELFF. The variable domain in full, with the rest retrieved from reference TRBV25-1 and TRBJ2-2, is EADIYQTPRYLVIGTGKKITLECSQTMGHDKMYWYQQDPGMELHLIHYSYGVNSTEKGDLSSESTVSRIRTEHFPLTLESARPSHTSQYLCASSKTGTENTGELFFGEGSRLTVL.

The rearrangement joins TRBV4-3 to TRBJ1-2; D is ambiguous. CDR1 LGHNA and CDR2 YSLEER come from the germline V gene. The CDR3 is 11 amino acids. V gave up 1 base and J gave up 7 bases, with 4 bases separating them. The CDR3 region has the DNA TGCGCCAGCAGCCAAGCAGGTGGCTACACCTTC. This codes for CASSQAGGYTF.

The chain recombines TRBV18 with TRBJ1-1, with 7 bases identical to TRBD1. Germline trimming cut 3 bases from V and 0 bases from J; bases unmatched to any gene: 7. CDR1 is KGHSH and CDR2 is LQKENI in the germline V gene. The CDR3 totals 16 residues. The CDR3 loop reads CASSPFDRAMNTEAFF. Here the CDR3 DNA reads TGTGCCAGCTCACCCTTTGACAGGGCTATGAACACTGAAGCTTTCTTT.

The chain carries TRBV27 and TRBJ2-1, with TRBD1 matching 7 bases. The germline V gene encodes CDR1 MNHEY and CDR2 SMNVEV (reference sequence). The CDR3 is made up of 13 amino acids. V trimming: 3 bases; J trimming: 7 bases; junction bases outside the gene matches: 3. In nucleotides, the CDR3 is TGTGCCAGCAGTTTGTCGACAGGGAATGAGCAGTTCTTC. This sequence encodes CASSLSTGNEQFF.

In DNA form, the CDR3 reads TGTGCCAGCCTACCAGGGACAACCTACAATGAGCAGTTCTTC. It specifies CASLPGTTYNEQFF. This chain uses TRBV2 with TRBJ2-1, with D tentatively TRBD1 (6 bases). CDR1 is SNHLY, CDR2 FYNNEI, per germline. The CDR3 extends over 14 amino acids. V was clipped by 8 bases and J by 2 bases, with 13 bases between them.

The sample holds one count of this clone. The V gene is TRBV7-3, the J gene TRBJ2-7; perhaps TRBD1 as D (5 bases). This CDR3 contains 13 residues. Germline CDR1 and CDR2: SGHTA and FQGTGA. V was shortened by 4 bases and J by 6 bases, with 13 bases between the two germline ends. CDR3 residues: CASSYGQSGEQYF. In nucleotides, the CDR3 is TGTGCCAGCAGCTATGGACAATCCGGCGAGCAGTACTTC.

The rearrangement uses TRBV7-2 and TRBJ2-3; D unclear. The length of the CDR3 is 12 residues. Germline CDR1 is SGHTA and CDR2 is FQGNSA. V lost 2 bases, J lost 4 bases, and 4 bases lay in between. This CDR3 reads CASSLLPDTQYF. The CDR3 coding sequence is TGTGCCAGCAGCTTACTCCCAGATACGCAGTATTTT.

This chain uses TRBV7-2 with TRBJ1-2, with D perhaps TRBD1 (6 bases). The CDR3 extends over 16 amino acids. With 2 bases removed from V and 1 base from J, the gap between germline ends came to 14 bases. Germline values: CDR1 SGHTA, CDR2 FQGNSA. CDR3 in amino acids: CASSLFSGVVNYGYTF. The CDR3 DNA reads TGTGCCAGCAGCTTATTTTCAGGGGTGGTTAACTATGGCTACACCTTC.

J is TRBJ2-5 and V is TRBV7-2; D not resolved. V lost 2 bases and J 5 bases, leaving 12 bases between the germline ends. Germline V gene data show CDR1 as SGHTA and CDR2 as FQGNSA. This CDR3 spans 14 amino acids. CDR3: CASSLRVIGETQYF. The CDR3 DNA reads TGTGCCAGCAGCTTACGGGTTATCGGCGAGACCCAGTACTTC.

This chain joins TRBV11-3 and TRBJ2-1, with 7 bases lining up with TRBD2. From germline, CDR1 is SGHNT and CDR2 YENEEA. This CDR3 region has 14 residues. The J segment lost 6 bases and the V segment lost 8 bases, leaving 10 bases of the junction unmatched. DNA for the CDR3: TGTGCCAGCGCCGGGGGGAGAGGGTCCAATGAGCAGTTCTTC. Translated: CASAGGRGSNEQFF.

The chain couples TRBV12-5 to TRBJ2-7, with D possibly matching TRBD1 (6 bases). Per germline, CDR1 LGHNT and CDR2 FRNRAP. There are 16 residues in the CDR3. Trimming removed 0 bases from V and 3 bases from J, with 15 bases in between. In DNA form, the CDR3 reads TGTGCTAGTGGTTTGGTACAAGGACAGCTTGTCTACGAGCAGTACTTC. Translation gives CASGLVQGQLVYEQYF.

The chain combines TRBV28 with TRBJ2-1; 8 bases are a match to TRBD1. The trim removed 5 bases at V and 4 bases at J, leaving 4 bases unmatched. CDR1 and CDR2 from the germline V gene are MDHEN and SYDVKM. The CDR3 is 14 amino acids. The CDR3 protein is CASSPRTGYNEQFF. CDR3 nucleotides: TGTGCCAGCAGTCCTCGGACAGGGTACAATGAGCAGTTCTTC.

This chain connects TRBV5-1 to TRBJ2-7; 10 bases line up with TRBD2. Germline values: CDR1 SGHRS, CDR2 YFSETQ. V was pared by 0 bases and J by 1 base, with 4 bases of the junction left unmatched. This CDR3 is 16 amino acids long. The CDR3 protein is CASSLEGSGGSYEQYF. The CDR3, as DNA: TGCGCCAGCAGCTTGGAAGGTAGCGGGGGGTCCTACGAGCAGTACTTC. Full variable domain (missing parts from reference TRBV5-1 and TRBJ2-7): KAGVTQTPRYLIKTRGQQVTLSCSPISGHRSVSWYQQTPGQGLQFLFEYFSETQRNKGNFPGRFSGRQFSNSRSEMNVSTLELGDSALYLCASSLEGSGGSYEQYFGPGTRLTVT.

The rearrangement uses TRBV28 and TRBJ2-7, with D possibly matching TRBD1 (6 bases). V lost 1 base and J 3 bases, leaving 10 bases between the germline ends. CDR1 and CDR2 (germline): MDHEN, SYDVKM. The CDR3 is 14 residues long. The CDR3 nucleotides read TGTGCCAGCAGTTTATTAGCACAGGGCTACGAGCAGTACTTC. Amino acids: CASSLLAQGYEQYF. Full variable domain (rest looked up from reference TRBV28 and TRBJ2-7): DVKVTQSSRYLVKRTGEKVFLECVQDMDHENMFWYRQDPGLGLRLIYFSYDVKMKEKGDIPEGYSVSREKKERFSLILESASTNQTSMYLCASSLLAQGYEQYFGPGTRLTVT.

This clone was found once. This chain links TRBV7-2 with TRBJ2-5; no clear D. CDR3 length equals 13 residues. Germline-derived CDR1 and CDR2 are SGHTA and FQGNSA. Deletions cut 3 bases from V and 5 bases from J, with 10 bases between. CDR3 in DNA: TGTGCCAGCAGCTTGCTGGTCGAGGAGACCCAGTACTTC. Its protein product is CASSLLVEETQYF.

J is TRBJ2-7 and V is TRBV28; D is possibly TRBD1 (7 bases). Germline V lookup: CDR1 MDHEN, CDR2 SYDVKM. Trimming took off 9 bases at V and 4 bases at J, with 19 bases between the two ends. CDR3 length: 14 amino acids. CDR3 loop: CASRSGGSGYEQYF. The CDR3 nucleotides read TGTGCCAGTCGCTCAGGGGGGAGCGGGTACGAGCAGTACTTC.

The rearrangement uses TRBV5-1 and TRBJ1-1, with D possibly TRBD1 on 5 matching bases. CDR1 and CDR2 from the germline V gene are SGHRS and YFSETQ. Trimming took off 4 bases at V and 0 bases at J, with 7 bases between the two ends. The CDR3 consists of 13 residues. CDR3 bases: TGCGCCAGCAGCCCAGGGATGAACACTGAAGCTTTCTTT. It encodes CASSPGMNTEAFF.

This clone has more than one count but fewer than ten. The chain carries TRBV15 and TRBJ2-2; 7 nucleotides match TRBD1. J lost 3 bases, V lost 3 bases, and 4 bases had no gene match. The V gene's germline CDR1 is LNHNV and CDR2 YYDKDF (reference sequence). The CDR3 sequence is 15 residues long. The CDR3 region has the DNA TGTGCCACCAGCAGCGGACAGGACTACACCGGGGAGCTGTTTTTT. Translation: CATSSGQDYTGELFF.

V is TRBV4-3 and J is TRBJ1-2; no reliable D call. The germline V gene encodes CDR1 LGHNA and CDR2 YSLEER. The CDR3 is 17 amino acids. Trimming removed 0 bases at V and 4 bases at J, with 18 bases between. DNA for the CDR3: TGCGCCAGCAGCCAAGATAGCGGCAGGCCGGCGCCCTATGGCTACACCTTC. Translating gives CASSQDSGRPAPYGYTF.